The clone carrying this T cell receptor (beta chain) was detected a few times. Its target is not known. The limits of the CDR3 on the DNA are not certain, so only TCRdb's listed CDR3 is given. Profiling relied on immunoSEQ multiplex PCR, and the TCRdb table lists in-frame clones only, not all of them. Listed here are around 24,000 clones without any singletons, the top ten holding roughly 22%. The data belong to a study of T cell clonality in common variable immunodeficiency. Findings and caveats of the study: Links between repertoire features and CVID complications were heterogeneity-limited. Reportedly, TCR beta sequences from common variable immunodeficiency showed fewer deletions and N-nucleotide insertions.

Ends included, the CDR3 has 14 residues. Germline CDR1 is SNHLY and CDR2 is FYNNEI. Sequencing was carried out using peripheral blood mononuclear cells. The chain couples TRBV2 to TRBJ1-1; the listed D gene, TRBD1-2, was not tested against the DNA. The TCR sequence derives from a human donor with common variable immunodeficiency. The CDR3 protein is CASLSAALNTEAFF.